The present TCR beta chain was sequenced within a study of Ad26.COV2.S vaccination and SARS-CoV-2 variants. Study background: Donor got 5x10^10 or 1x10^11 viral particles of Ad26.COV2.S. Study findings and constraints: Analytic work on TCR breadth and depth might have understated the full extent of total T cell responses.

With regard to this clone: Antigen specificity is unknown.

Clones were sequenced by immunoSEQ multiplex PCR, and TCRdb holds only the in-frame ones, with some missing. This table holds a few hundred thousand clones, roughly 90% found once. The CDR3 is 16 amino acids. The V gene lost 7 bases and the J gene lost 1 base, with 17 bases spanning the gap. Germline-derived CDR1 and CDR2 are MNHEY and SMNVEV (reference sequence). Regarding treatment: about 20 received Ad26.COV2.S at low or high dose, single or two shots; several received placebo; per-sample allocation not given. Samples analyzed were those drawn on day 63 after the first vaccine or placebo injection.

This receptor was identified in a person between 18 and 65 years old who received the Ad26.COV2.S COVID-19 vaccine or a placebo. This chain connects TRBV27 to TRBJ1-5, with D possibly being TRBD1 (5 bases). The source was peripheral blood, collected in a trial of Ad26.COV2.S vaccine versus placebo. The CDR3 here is CASKRWGGRSNQPQHF. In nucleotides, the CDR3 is TGTGCCAGCAAGAGGTGGGGGGGTAGGAGCAATCAGCCCCAGCATTTT.